This TCR beta chain was observed in a study of response to subunit inactivated influenza vaccine. This clonotype was seen a handful of times. In TCRdb, the RT-PCR reads were re-called with MiXCR into one record per CDR3 protein. The profile shows 150,000 to 200,000 distinct CDR3 sequences, about 12% of them singletons. V was clipped by 4 bases and J by 3 bases, with 16 bases between them. There are 15 residues in the CDR3. CDR1 and CDR2 from the germline V gene are LGHNA and YSLEER. The same data also went into a second study, on T cells expressing NK-cell markers. Per that study: It was by 5'RACE template switching with UMIs that TCR beta cDNA was made. The CD3+CD56-NKG2C+ fraction was also led by these clonotypes in several donors.

The chain joins TRBV4-3 to TRBJ2-7, with a possible D match to TRBD1 (5 bases). The starting material was CD8+ T cells sorted from PBMCs, obtained 11 to 12 days after vaccination. This clonotype originated in a man aged 45 to 65 who received an inactivated influenza vaccine. Written as DNA, the CDR3 is TGCGCCAGCAGCCTAGAAGGGGCCCCGAACTACGAGCAGTACTTC. Translated: CASSLEGAPNYEQYF.